Presented here are 18 T cell receptor beta chains from one specimen sequenced in a study of cytomegalovirus exposure and HLA in healthy donors. PCR amplification relied on 60 Vbeta primers (plus 13 Jbeta primers). Profiled with immunoSEQ multiplex PCR; TCRdb holds only in-frame clones, not every one. The table includes roughly 150,000 clones, 70% to 85% detected once. Sequences were obtained from PBMCs. The receptors here all came from a man aged 35-49 years in good health and CMV-seropositive.

V is TRBV6-5 and J is TRBJ2-3; D perhaps matches TRBD2 (6 bases). From germline, CDR1 is MNHEY and CDR2 SVGAGI. Trimming took 6 bases from V and 2 from J, leaving 12 bases between them. The CDR3 covers 14 residues. CDR3 in DNA: TGTGCCAGCAGAGTCGGCGGGGACACAGATACGCAGTATTTT. Translation: CASRVGGDTDTQYF.

J is TRBJ2-7 and V is TRBV5-1; TRBD2 agrees at 8 bases. J lost 1 base, V lost 1 base, and 4 bases had no gene match. Germline values: CDR1 SGHRS, CDR2 YFSETQ. The CDR3 runs to 15 residues. CDR3 sequence: CASSLQGLGSYEQYF. In nucleotides, the CDR3 is TGCGCCAGCAGCTTGCAGGGACTAGGGTCCTACGAGCAGTACTTC.

The J gene is TRBJ2-2, the V gene TRBV11-2, with D perhaps matching TRBD1 (9 bases). Germline assignment: CDR1 SGHAT and CDR2 FQNNGV. CDR3 length: 18 residues. Deletions cut 5 bases from V and 4 bases from J, with 23 bases between. The CDR3 DNA reads TGTGCCAGCAGCGTCGGCCGGGACAGGGCGGGGGGCACCGGGGAGCTGTTTTTT. Translated: CASSVGRDRAGGTGELFF.

The sample holds a few counts of this clone. The rearrangement links TRBV6-1 to TRBJ1-4; D is uncertain. This CDR3 region has 14 residues. With 6 bases removed from V and 9 bases from J, the gap between germline ends came to 17 bases. Germline V lookup: CDR1 MNHNS, CDR2 SASEGT. The CDR3 loop reads CASSSEASIKKLFF. DNA for the CDR3: TGTGCCAGCAGCTCGGAGGCGAGTATAAAAAAACTGTTTTTT.

As for this clone: One end of the junction varies from germline; a read error may be responsible. The chain has TRBV7-7 and TRBJ2-5; D is ambiguous. TRBJ2-7 explains the end of the DNA better; the J call may be wrong. CDR3 length equals 13 residues. The germline CDR1 and CDR2 sequences are SSHAT and FNYEAQ (reference sequence). CDR3 residues: CASSLGVTYEQYF. CDR3 in DNA: TGTGCTAGCAGCTTAGGCGTTACCTACGAGCAGTACTTC.

The chain combines TRBV6-6 with TRBJ1-5, with a tentative D call TRBD1 (5 bases). This CDR3 is built from 15 residues. Germline V gene data show CDR1 as MNHNY and CDR2 as SVGAGI (reference sequence). V was shortened by 5 bases and J by 6 bases, with 17 bases between the two germline ends. The CDR3 sequence is CASSTPGARGQPQHF. The CDR3 DNA is TGTGCCAGCAGTACTCCAGGAGCTAGGGGTCAGCCCCAGCATTTT.

The chain combines TRBV29-1 with TRBJ1-5; a weak D match, TRBD1 (5 bases). CDR1 and CDR2 (germline): SQVTM, ANQGSEA. This CDR3 comprises 12 residues. Trimming shortened V by 4 bases and J by 5 bases, and 9 bases separated the two germline ends. The CDR3 spells CSVARGDQPQHF. The CDR3 DNA sequence: TGCAGCGTTGCTAGGGGCGATCAGCCCCAGCATTTT.

V gene TRBV5-1 combines with J gene TRBJ2-7, with D maybe TRBD2 (5 bases). The germline V gene encodes CDR1 SGHRS and CDR2 YFSETQ. Trimming took 3 bases from V and 2 from J, leaving 15 bases between them. The CDR3 has 15 residues. CDR3 sequence reads: CASSYSGYLTYEQYF. In DNA form, the CDR3 reads TGCGCCAGCAGCTACAGCGGATATTTAACCTACGAGCAGTACTTC.

CDR3 amino acids: CASSMSGGYNEQFF. In nucleotides, the CDR3 is TGCGCCAGCAGCATGAGCGGGGGCTACAATGAGCAGTTCTTC. The chain links TRBV10-1 to TRBJ2-1, with 8 bases lining up with TRBD2. After removal of 6 bases from V and 3 bases from J, the junction contained 4 bases not matched to a gene. Germline values: CDR1 WNHNN, CDR2 SYGVQD (reference sequence). This CDR3 comprises 14 residues.

In its sample, this clone was seen once. The chain has TRBV7-3 and TRBJ2-2, with a tentative D call TRBD1 (7 bases). The germline CDR1 and CDR2 sequences are SGHTA and FQGTGA. The CDR3 spans 16 residues. With 8 bases removed from V and 2 bases from J, the gap between germline ends came to 18 bases. This CDR3 reads CASAFGGTANTGELFF. CDR3 in DNA: TGTGCCAGCGCCTTTGGCGGGACAGCCAACACCGGGGAGCTGTTTTTT. Combining the CDR3 with reference TRBV7-3 and TRBJ2-2 gives the whole variable domain GAGVSQTPSNKVTEKGKYVELRCDPISGHTALYWYRQSLGQGPEFLIYFQGTGAADDSGLPNDRFFAVRPEGSVSTLKIQRTERGDSAVYLCASAFGGTANTGELFFGEGSRLTVL.

CDR3 sequence (DNA): TGTGCCAGCAGCTTAGCGCACAGAAATGAAAAACTGTTTTTT. It translates to CASSLAHRNEKLFF. The genes are TRBV7-9 and TRBJ1-4, with D hard to call. The CDR3 extends over 14 amino acids. Trimming pared 0 bases from V and 5 bases from J, leaving 7 bases between. The germline CDR1 and CDR2 sequences are SEHNR and FQNEAQ (reference sequence).

This clone was picked up a small number of times. The V gene is TRBV7-9, the J gene TRBJ2-1, with TRBD2 identical over 7 bases. V was pared by 5 bases and J by 7 bases, with 11 bases of the junction left unmatched. The germline V gene has CDR1 SEHNR and CDR2 FQNEAQ (reference sequence). This CDR3 has 15 residues. CDR3 DNA sequence: TGTGCCAGCAGCCCCCGGGGCGGAGCGGGGAATGAGCAGTTCTTC. Translating gives CASSPRGGAGNEQFF.

This sequence joins TRBV19 and TRBJ1-2; D possibly corresponds to TRBD1 (6 bases). The germline CDR1 and CDR2 sequences are LNHDA and SQIVND (reference sequence). V lost 8 bases and J lost 8, with 18 bases in between. This CDR3 has 13 residues. The CDR3, as DNA: TGTGCCAGTTCTGGACAGCTTACGGGGGGCTACACCTTC. It yields the protein CASSGQLTGGYTF.

V and J are TRBV7-2 and TRBJ1-2, with TRBD1 as a possible D gene (5 bases). This CDR3 region has 13 residues. V shed 5 bases and J shed 1 base, with 8 bases lying between them. CDR1 is SGHTA, CDR2 FQGNSA, per germline. This CDR3 reads CASSRGHNYGYTF. The CDR3 DNA reads as TGTGCCAGCAGCCGCGGACATAACTATGGCTACACCTTC.

The rearrangement uses TRBV6-1 and TRBJ2-7; TRBD2 might be the D (6 bases). V was pared by 8 bases and J by 6 bases, with 17 bases between. The CDR3 extends over 13 amino acids. The germline CDR1 and CDR2 sequences are MNHNS and SASEGT. The DNA for the CDR3 is TGTGCCAGCTTTGTTGTGGGGGGAAGCGAGCAGTACTTC. Protein sequence: CASFVVGGSEQYF.

V is TRBV27 and J is TRBJ2-1, with TRBD1 identical over 8 bases. Per germline, CDR1 MNHEY and CDR2 SMNVEV (reference sequence). Trimming at V came to 0 bases and at J to 8 bases, leaving 3 bases not matched to a gene. The CDR3 is 14 amino acids. The CDR3 DNA sequence: TGTGCCAGCAGTTTATCCGACAGGGGATATGAGCAGTTCTTC. This sequence encodes CASSLSDRGYEQFF.

This clone was recorded once. This sequence joins TRBV18 and TRBJ1-4; 8 bases are a match to TRBD1. V trimming: 5 bases; J trimming: 8 bases; junction bases outside the gene matches: 10. The CDR3 is made up of 15 amino acids. The germline CDR1 and CDR2 sequences are KGHSH and LQKENI. The CDR3 protein is CASSTRGQGREKLFF. Here the CDR3 DNA reads TGTGCCAGCTCAACTAGAGGACAGGGACGGGAAAAACTGTTTTTT.

This CDR3 is CASSRQGGNQPQHF. DNA for the CDR3: TGTGCCAGCTCCAGACAGGGCGGGAATCAGCCCCAGCATTTT. The genes are TRBV10-3 and TRBJ1-5, with 7 bases matching TRBD1. The CDR3 runs to 14 residues. Germline loops: CDR1 ENHRY, CDR2 SYGVKD. J lost 4 bases, V lost 10 bases, and 10 bases had no gene match.